This TCR beta chain was sequenced in a study of low-dose radiotherapy and immunotherapy resistance in tumors. The CDR3 covers 14 residues. After removal of 2 bases from V and 5 bases from J, the junction contained 6 bases not matched to a gene. CDR1 and CDR2 from the germline V gene are GTSNPN and SVGIG (reference sequence). First-strand cDNA used TRAV- and TRBV-specific primers, covering alpha and beta chains. TCR amplification involved 20 PCR cycles with a constant-region primer and V-primer adapter. TCRdb re-analysed the reads in MiXCR, keeping a single row per CDR3 protein. This sample has tens of thousands of distinct CDR3 sequences, with more than 7.5% found just once. The table lists this clonotype with many counts. Time point: before trial treatment.

The source is a male donor with prostate cancer. The source material was PBMCs, sampled before treatment. The gene calls are TRBV30 and TRBJ2-5, with 9 bases aligning to TRBD1. CDR3 nucleotides: TGTGCCTGGAGTATGGGACAGGGCATGGAGACCCAGTACTTC. Protein sequence: CAWSMGQGMETQYF.